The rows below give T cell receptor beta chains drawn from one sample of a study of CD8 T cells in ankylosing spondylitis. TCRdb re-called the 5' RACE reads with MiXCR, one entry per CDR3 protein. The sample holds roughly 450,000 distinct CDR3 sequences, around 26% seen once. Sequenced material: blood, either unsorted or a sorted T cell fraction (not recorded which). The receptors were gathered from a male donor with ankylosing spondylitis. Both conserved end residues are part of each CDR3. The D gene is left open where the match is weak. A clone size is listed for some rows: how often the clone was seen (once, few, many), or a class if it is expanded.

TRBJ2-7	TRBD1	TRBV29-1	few	TGCAGCGTTTTGGCAGGGGGCTTTTACGAGCAGTACTTC	CSVLAGGFYEQYF
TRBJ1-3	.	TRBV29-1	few	TGCAGCGTTGAGGGCAGGCAGTCTGGAAACACCATATATTTT	CSVEGRQSGNTIYF
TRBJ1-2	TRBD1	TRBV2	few	TGTGCCAGCAGTCCCCGGACAGGGGTAGGCTACACCTTC	CASSPRTGVGYTF
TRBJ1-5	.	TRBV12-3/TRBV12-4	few	TGTGCCAGCAGGGACAGTGGAGAGGGGCAGCCCCAGCATTTT	CASRDSGEGQPQHF
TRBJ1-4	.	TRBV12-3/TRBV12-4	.	TGTGCCAGCAGTCTCTGGGGGGCGGCTGAAAAACTGTTTTTT	CASSLWGAAEKLFF
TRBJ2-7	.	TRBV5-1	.	TGCGCCAGCAGCCCCGACCGTTTAGGGATCAAGTTAGCCTACGAGCAGTACTTC	CASSPDRLGIKLAYEQYF
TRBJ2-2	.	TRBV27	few	TGTGCCAGCATGGAGGAGGGCCCCACCGGGGAGCTGTTTTTT	CASMEEGPTGELFF
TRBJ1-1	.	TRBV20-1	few	TGCAGTGCTAGAGCCCCTGTGACTCGGAACACTGAAGCTTTCTTT	CSARAPVTRNTEAFF
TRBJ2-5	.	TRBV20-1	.	TGCAGTGCCTCCACCTTTGGGTACTTC	CSASTFGYF
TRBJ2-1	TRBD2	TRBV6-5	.	TGTGCCAGCAGTTTCCCTGGACTAGGATCCAATGAGCAGTTCTTC	CASSFPGLGSNEQFF
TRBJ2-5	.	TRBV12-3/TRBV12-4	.	TGTGCCAGCAGTCTACAAGTGGGAGAGACCCAGTACTTC	CASSLQVGETQYF
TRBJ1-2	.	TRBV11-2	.	TGTGCCAGCAGCTCCCGACGTTTTAACTATGGCTACACCTTC	CASSSRRFNYGYTF
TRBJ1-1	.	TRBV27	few	TGTGCCAGCAGTTTATCAGGGTCCGGGGACACTGAAGCTTTCTTT	CASSLSGSGDTEAFF
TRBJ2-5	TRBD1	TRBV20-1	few	TGCAGTGCCCACACGACAGGGTTGAGAGAGACCCAGTACTTC	CSAHTTGLRETQYF
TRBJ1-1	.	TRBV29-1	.	TGCAGCGTTGGATCTCTCCTAAGCATGAACACTGAAGCTTTCTTT	CSVGSLLSMNTEAFF
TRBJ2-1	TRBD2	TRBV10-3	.	TGTGCCATCAGTGATCCTGGAGGCGGGAGAACCAATGAGCAGTTCTTC	CAISDPGGGRTNEQFF
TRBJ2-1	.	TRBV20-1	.	TGCAGTGCTAGAGAATACTCAATGGGAAACAGGGTGGGTGAGCAGTTCTTC	CSAREYSMGNRVGEQFF
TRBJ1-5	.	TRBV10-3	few	TGTGCCATCAGTGAGTCGAGCAGGGGAAACGCGAAAAGCAATCAGCCCCAGCATTTT	CAISESSRGNAKSNQPQHF
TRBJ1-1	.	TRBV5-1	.	TGCGCCAGCAGCTTGGGACAGGTTGTTTTTCGAACTGAAGCTTTCTTT	CASSLGQVVFRTEAFF
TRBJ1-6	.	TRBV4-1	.	TGCGCCAGCAGCCACCCTCGGAGGGACAATTCACCCCTCCACTTT	CASSHPRRDNSPLHF
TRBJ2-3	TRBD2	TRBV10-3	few	TGTGCCATCAGTCGATCTAGCGGGAGCACAGATACGCAGTATTTT	CAISRSSGSTDTQYF
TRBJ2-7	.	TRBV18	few	TGTGCCAGCTCGCCGGGTCTAGGGGTCGAGCAGTACTTC	CASSPGLGVEQYF
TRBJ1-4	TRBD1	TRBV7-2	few	TGTGCCAGCAGCTCCGACAGGGGGAGGGAAAAACTGTTTTTT	CASSSDRGREKLFF
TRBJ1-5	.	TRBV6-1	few	TGTGCCAGCTCCAGAGGGGTTGGGCAGCCCCAGCATTTT	CASSRGVGQPQHF
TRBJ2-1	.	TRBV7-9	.	TGTGCCAGCAGCTCCCTCGCAGCGTTGAGCTCCTACAATGAGCAGTTCTTC	CASSSLAALSSYNEQFF
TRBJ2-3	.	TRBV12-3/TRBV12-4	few	TGTGCCAGCAGCCTTACAGGGTTAAGCACAGATACGCAGTATTTT	CASSLTGLSTDTQYF